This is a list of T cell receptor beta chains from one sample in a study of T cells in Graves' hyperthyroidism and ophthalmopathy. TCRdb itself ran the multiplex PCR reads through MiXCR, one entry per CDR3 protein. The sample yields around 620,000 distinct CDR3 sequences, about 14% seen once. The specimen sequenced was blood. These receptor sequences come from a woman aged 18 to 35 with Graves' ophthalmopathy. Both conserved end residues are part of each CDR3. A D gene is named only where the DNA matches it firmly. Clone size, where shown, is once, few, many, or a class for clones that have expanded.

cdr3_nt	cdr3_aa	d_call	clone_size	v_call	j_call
TGTGCCAGCAGTTTATCTGGAGTCCCGAGGACTAGCGGGAGCGCCTCCTACGAGCAGTACTTC	CASSLSGVPRTSGSASYEQYF	TRBD2	NA	TRBV28	TRBJ2-7
TGTGCCAGCAGCCCGAGGGTGGGTAGCACAGATACGCAGTATTTT	CASSPRVGSTDTQYF	NA	many	TRBV11-3	TRBJ2-3
TGTGCCAGCAGCAGGACAGGGGGGGTGAACACTGAAGCTTTCTTT	CASSRTGGVNTEAFF	TRBD1	few	TRBV7-8	TRBJ1-1
TGTGCCAGCAGAGGGGCGTGGAACACTGAAGCTTTCTTT	CASRGAWNTEAFF	NA	many	TRBV27	TRBJ1-1
TGTGCCAGCAGTGTGGCTAGCGGTCAAAATGAGCAGTTCTTC	CASSVASGQNEQFF	TRBD2	once	TRBV2	TRBJ2-1
TGTGCCAGCAAGGAAAACTTCACCTTAAAGACCGGGGAGCTGTTTTTT	CASKENFTLKTGELFF	NA	many	TRBV28	TRBJ2-2
TGCAGCGTTGGGCAGGGGGCCAACGAGCAGTACTTC	CSVGQGANEQYF	TRBD1	many	TRBV29-1	TRBJ2-7
TGTGCCAGCATACCGACCTGGGGGAGGGGGGGCACAGATACGCAGTATTTT	CASIPTWGRGGTDTQYF	NA	few	TRBV6-1	TRBJ2-3
TGTGCCAGCAGTGGGAAAGGGGTCCCCATCTACAATGAGCAGTTCTTC	CASSGKGVPIYNEQFF	NA	many	TRBV6-1	TRBJ2-1
TGTGCCAGCTCACCATCCTCCGGGATGAGCTACAATGAGCAGTTCTTC	CASSPSSGMSYNEQFF	NA	NA	TRBV18	TRBJ2-1
TGTGCCAGCAGCTTAGGACTAGCGGGACCCTCCTACGAGCAGTACTTC	CASSLGLAGPSYEQYF	TRBD2	many	TRBV2	TRBJ2-7
TGTGCCAGTAGTATAGGAGCGGGGGCACTACGCGAGCAGTACTTC	CASSIGAGALREQYF	TRBD2	many	TRBV19	TRBJ2-7
TGCGCCAGCAGCCAAGAAGGACTAGCGGGAGGGCCTTACGAGCAGTACTTC	CASSQEGLAGGPYEQYF	TRBD2	few	TRBV4-1	TRBJ2-7
TGTGCCAGTACCACTAGCGGGAGGGCCAGCGATCAAGAGACCCAGTACTTC	CASTTSGRASDQETQYF	TRBD2	few	TRBV19	TRBJ2-5
TGTGCCAGCAGCTTAGACGAGGGGGTAACAGATACGCAGTATTTT	CASSLDEGVTDTQYF	NA	many	TRBV11-2	TRBJ2-3
TGTGCCACCCAGACAAAGACAGAGACCTACGAGCAGTACTTC	CATQTKTETYEQYF	NA	few	TRBV27	TRBJ2-7
TGTGCCAGCAGTTTCTTTGGGACAGAGAACACTGAAGCTTTCTTT	CASSFFGTENTEAFF	TRBD1	many	TRBV2	TRBJ1-1